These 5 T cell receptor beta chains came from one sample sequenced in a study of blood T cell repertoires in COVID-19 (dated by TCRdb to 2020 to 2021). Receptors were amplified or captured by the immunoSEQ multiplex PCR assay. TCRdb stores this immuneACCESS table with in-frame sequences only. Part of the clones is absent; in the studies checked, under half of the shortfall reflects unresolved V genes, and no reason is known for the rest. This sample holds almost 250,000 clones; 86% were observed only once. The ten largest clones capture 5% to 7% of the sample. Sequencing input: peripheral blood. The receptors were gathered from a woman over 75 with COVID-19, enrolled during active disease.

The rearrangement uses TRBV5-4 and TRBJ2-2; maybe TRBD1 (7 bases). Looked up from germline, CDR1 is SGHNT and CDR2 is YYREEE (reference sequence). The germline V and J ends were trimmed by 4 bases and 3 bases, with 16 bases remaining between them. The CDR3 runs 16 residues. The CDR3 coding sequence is TGTGCCAGCAGCCAAGGGGCGGGACAGCACACCGGGGAGCTGTTTTTT. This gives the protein CASSQGAGQHTGELFF.

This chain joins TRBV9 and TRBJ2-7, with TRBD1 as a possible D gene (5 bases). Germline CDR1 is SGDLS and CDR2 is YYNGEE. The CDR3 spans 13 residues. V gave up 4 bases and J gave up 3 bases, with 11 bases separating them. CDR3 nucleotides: TGTGCCAGCAGCTCAAGACAGAACTACGAGCAGTACGTC. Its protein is CASSSRQNYEQYV.

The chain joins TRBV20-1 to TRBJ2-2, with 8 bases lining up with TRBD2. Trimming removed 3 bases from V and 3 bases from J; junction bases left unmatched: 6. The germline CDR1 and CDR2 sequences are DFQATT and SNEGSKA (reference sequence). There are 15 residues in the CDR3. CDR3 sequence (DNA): TGCAGTGCTAGTAGACCGGGACTAGACACCGGGGAGCTGTTTTTT. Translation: CSASRPGLDTGELFF.

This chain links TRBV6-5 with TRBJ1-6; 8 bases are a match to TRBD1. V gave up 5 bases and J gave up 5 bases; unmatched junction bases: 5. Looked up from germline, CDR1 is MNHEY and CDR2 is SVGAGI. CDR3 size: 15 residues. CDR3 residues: CASSPDRGHNSPLHF. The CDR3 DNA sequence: TGTGCCAGCAGTCCCGACAGGGGCCATAATTCACCCCTCCACTTT.

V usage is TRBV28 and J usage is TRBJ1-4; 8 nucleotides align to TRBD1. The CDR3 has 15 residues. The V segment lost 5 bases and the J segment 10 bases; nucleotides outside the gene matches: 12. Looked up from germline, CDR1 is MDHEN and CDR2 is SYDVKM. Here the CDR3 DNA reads TGTGCCAGCAGTCCCCAGGACAGGGTCACCGGAAAACTGTTTTTT. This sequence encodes CASSPQDRVTGKLFF.